Given below is one T cell receptor beta chain in context. What this receptor recognizes is not known. The sample holds no much larger clone one base away, and base qualities are not on file. The data are from a study of cytomegalovirus exposure and HLA in healthy donors (dated by TCRdb to between 2016 and 2019). Concerning the study at large: An earlier analysis of several hundred of the donors reported under 300 Gb of sequence data and 117 million unique TCR beta sequences obtained from 150 million to 200 million T cells. Roughly 300 gigabases of sequencing data and 75 million to 85 million unique TCR sequences made up an early release that covered 640 HLA-typed donors. Among the approximately 400 genotyped donors, around 79% belonged to the genetic ancestry cluster associated with self-reported Caucasian donors. The aim of the study was to test whether cataloging public T cell receptors could identify signatures of past pathogen exposure. The T cell repertoires of 670 or so subjects were profiled by immunosequencing and related to cytomegalovirus serostatus. A separate validation cohort of about 110 different subjects was used in addition to the 666-subject first cohort. To predict cytomegalovirus infection status, the study combined high-throughput TCR immunosequencing, statistical association of individual TCRs with disease status, and machine learning. To study patterns of TCR occurrence, a later analysis re-analyzed previously published TCR beta repertoires from just over 650 donors and added high-resolution HLA genotyping. In the later analysis, no new phenotypic data were used to find candidate immune exposures; instead, reliance was placed on TCR beta sequences and their occurrence across donors. In an earlier analysis of 550 to 700 of the donors, high-throughput TCR beta sequencing was used to judge whether each TCR beta V gene segment behaved as functional or pseudogenic. Donor age, sex, ethnicity and CMV serostatus were compiled alongside the repertoire data. A later genetic analysis used genome-wide SNP genotypes for about 65% of the roughly 670 donors, treating that subset as a discovery cohort. All discovery cohort repertoires had been generated using a single sequencing platform. Class I and class II HLA loci were covered by the typing at four-digit resolution. Typing coverage varied by locus: 629-630 donors for A, B, C, DRB1 and DQB1; roughly 510 for DQA1; about 600 for DPA1; roughly 450 for DPB1. Roughly five DR-DQ haplotypes were handled as single units for association and clustering because linkage in the cohort was strong. On average, around 240,000 unique TCR beta nucleotide sequences were sequenced per donor among 350 to 400 genotyped donors of the cohort, with 15% to 20% of those sequences being non-productive. The study at large found these results: Several of the top co-occurrence clusters appeared to be linked to parvovirus B19, influenza, CMV and Epstein-Barr virus, according to a later analysis. Compared with equally common non-associated chains, HLA-associated TCR beta chains in a later analysis were more clonally expanded and had lower generation probabilities. Because some donors lacked HLA typing at each locus, the association tests relied only on the typed subset. Presence/absence analyses assumed roughly uniform sequencing depth across donors, an assumption that may not hold. A later analysis found that most CMV-associated TCR beta chains appeared HLA-restricted, with HLA associations seemingly driven largely by CMV exposure. The authors suggested that the approach could potentially be generalized to other disease states and immunological phenotypes. Because counts were too low, about 15 rarely observed V segments, including chromosome 9 orphons, were left out of the earlier analysis of approximately 580 of the donors. When HLA alleles, especially DR and DQ, strongly co-occurred, TCR associations were difficult to assign to individual alleles. In vitro tests confirmed that three of the cytomegalovirus-associated TCR beta chains recognize cytomegalovirus antigens. Specific HLA alleles were associated with 15,000 to 20,000 TCR beta sequences at a false discovery rate of 0.05 in a later analysis. An association between a missense DCLRE1C variant and V-gene and J-gene trimming of TCR beta chains was found in a later genetic analysis and replicated in an independent cohort. In the study, approximately 150 TCR beta chains were listed as associated with cytomegalovirus. Broadly in line with IMGT annotations, most TCR beta V segments showed up in productive rearrangements about 87% or about 30% of the time in an earlier analysis of 450 to 600 of the donors. Compared with the 666-donor mean, donors in an Asian-associated ancestry cluster had fewer N-insertions in productive TCRs, according to a later genetic analysis. Only TCR beta chains were sequenced in this cohort, and the absence of alpha or paired-chain data limited detectable features. Linkage disequilibrium might explain the correlated functional status among segregating V segments, but an unknown experimental factor could not be excluded. While some public TCRs were present in many individuals, most TCR sequences turned up only very rarely across donors. Some IMGT-functional V segments, including TRBV6-2 and TRBV6-3, could not be distinguished by the 87-base-pair reads and were therefore excluded. A further reported finding was that TCR beta sequences accurately predicted the HLA-A and HLA-B alleles for most subjects in the first cohort. The only immune exposure information available for the cohort was CMV serostatus. In a later analysis, TCR association rates were found to vary across HLA loci, with the most associated TCRs seen for DRB1 alleles and the fewest for HLA-C alleles. In both the original and validation cohorts, the classifier was reported to diagnose cytomegalovirus status with high specificity and sensitivity. The sequencing pipeline was judged likely to have produced a cluster of highly shared sequence variants as a technical artifact.

The cohort consisted of hundreds of healthy bone marrow donors. Cohort members were all nominally healthy when sampled, although unrecorded immune exposures were likely present. The donor tested CMV seropositive, placing the donor among the 290 or so seropositive members of the cohort. Each donor provided a peripheral blood sample, and peripheral blood mononuclear cells were used for TCR beta sequencing. The Qiagen DNeasy Blood Extraction Kit was used to extract genomic DNA from the blood cell samples. The library relied on the immunoSEQ multiplex PCR assay. For the multiplex PCR, a mixture combining 60 forward primers for TCR Vbeta segments and 13 reverse primers for TCR Jbeta segments was used. A multiplex PCR assay on genomic DNA amplified the CDR3 region of rearranged TCR beta genes. The Illumina HiSeq System was used to sequence the amplified TCR beta libraries as 87-base-pair reads. Turning to the authors' computational methods: Across the 670 or so repertoires, a later analysis counted 60 million to 90 million unique TCR beta chains, some 11 million of which were shared by at least two donors. Raw reads were error-corrected and collapsed into unique sequences by a nearest-neighbor algorithm in which closely related sequences were merged to remove PCR and sequencing errors. V, D and J gene segments were assigned by aligning CDR3 sequences to IMGT reference sequences. For a sequence to be retained, a match of at least six nucleotides to both a V gene segment and a J gene segment was required. Rearrangements were classified as productive when the CDR3 lacked stop codons and remained in frame with V and J, and all other rearrangements were classified as non-productive. CDR3 was defined by IMGT convention, running from the second conserved V-encoded cysteine to the conserved J-encoded phenylalanine. The earlier analysis of some 600 of the donors excluded sequences that lacked an unambiguous match to a single V gene segment. An earlier analysis of approximately 590 of the donors called V segments functional above 56.7% productive rearrangements and segregating when the between-donor standard deviation exceeded 5%. A statistical classification framework was built to diagnose cytomegalovirus status from the catalog of TCR beta chain sequences. In a later analysis, TCR nucleotide sequences were compared against IMGT/GENE-DB human TR gene sequences so that V and J genes could be assigned. A later analysis assigned CDR3 sequences and most-parsimonious VDJ recombination scenarios with the TCRdist pipeline. A later analysis defined each TCR beta chain by its CDR3 amino acid sequence plus V-gene family, and excluded reads lacking a unique V-gene family. As a way to deal with suspected cross-contamination and a sequencing artifact, a later analysis dropped nearly 600 nucleotide sequences that were highly shared and had low generation probability. In a later analysis, a clonal expansion index was calculated for each public chain from normalized within-repertoire ranks of inferred template counts. A later analysis computed generation probabilities with a VDJ recombination model fitted to out-of-frame rearrangements, and checked the results against IGoR. In a later analysis, hypergeometric tests were used to score TCR-TCR, TCR-HLA and TCR-CMV co-occurrence, with a repertoire-size bias correction applied to TCR pairs. In a later analysis, false discovery rates were estimated by permuting HLA or CMV assignments 20 times. A later analysis grouped co-occurring TCRs with DBSCAN, adding TCRdist sequence similarity when clustering within HLA-allele-positive subsets. For co-occurrence clustering, repertoires with fewer than 30,000 or more than 120,000 public chains were excluded, along with four or five repertoires with anomalous nucleotide sharing. What TCRdb holds here is the immuneACCESS table cut down to in-frame rearrangements. Part of the clones is not present; checked against another copy, under half of the missing clones reflect an unresolved V gene, and the others are unexplained. V and J calls and clone size are given by that table; D and trimming were obtained from the DNA. For this sample the table gives roughly 150,000 clones, of which roughly 80% were detected only once. Approximately 10% of the sample lies in the top ten.

Between the V and J ends, shortened by 0 bases and 6 bases respectively, the junction contains 10 bases. CDR1 and CDR2 are drawn from the germline V gene: SGHTS, YDEGEE. The CDR3 sequence holds 13 residues, the cysteine and phenylalanine included. Only CDR3 DNA is held: 39 bases, read in frame from base 1. The source of this sequence is a man between 18 and 35 years old in good health and CMV-seropositive. The rearrangement joined TRBV5-8 to TRBJ2-7; the D gene is perhaps TRBD2, on 5 matching bases. The sample taken for sequencing was PBMCs. DNA sequence: TGTGCCAGCAGCTTGGGGCGGGTCGGCGAGCAGTACTTC. This gives the protein CASSLGRVGEQYF.